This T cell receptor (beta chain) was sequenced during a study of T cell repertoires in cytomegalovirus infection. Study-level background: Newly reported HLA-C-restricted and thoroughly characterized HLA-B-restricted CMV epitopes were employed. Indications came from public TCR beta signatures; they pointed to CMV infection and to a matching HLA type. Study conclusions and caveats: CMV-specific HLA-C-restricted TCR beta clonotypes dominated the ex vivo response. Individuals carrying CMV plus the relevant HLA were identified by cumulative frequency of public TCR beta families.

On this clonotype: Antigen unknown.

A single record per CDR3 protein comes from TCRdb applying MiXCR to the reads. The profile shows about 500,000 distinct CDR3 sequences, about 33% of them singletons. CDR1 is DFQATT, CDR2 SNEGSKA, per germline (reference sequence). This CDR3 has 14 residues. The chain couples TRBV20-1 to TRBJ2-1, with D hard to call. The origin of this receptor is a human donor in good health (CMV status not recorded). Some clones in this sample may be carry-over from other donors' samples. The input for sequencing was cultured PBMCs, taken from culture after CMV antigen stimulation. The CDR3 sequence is CRPQPASSYNEQFF. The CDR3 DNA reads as TGCAGACCCCAGCCCGCGAGCTCCTACAATGAGCAGTTCTTC.